This is a list of T cell receptor beta chains from one sample in a study of cytotoxic CD8 clonotypes in ibrutinib-treated CLL. Repertoires were generated with immunoSEQ multiplex PCR, while TCRdb's copy carries only in-frame clones and drops some. The sample lists 70,000 to 80,000 clones, approximately 80% seen once, with roughly 7.7% in the top ten. Material: PBMCs, obtained at disease progression, from a patient treated with ibrutinib. These receptors were collected from a human donor with chronic lymphocytic leukemia. Each CDR3 is given with its conserved first and last residue. Fields, in order: D gene, J gene, V gene, clone size, CDR3 protein, CDR3 DNA. The D gene is left open where the match is weak. Clone size, where shown, is once, few, many, or a class for clones that have expanded.

>.|TRBJ1-2|TRBV4-2|.
CASSQASVSPYTF
TGTGCCAGCAGCCAAGCATCGGTTAGTCCCTACACCTTC
>.|TRBJ1-5|TRBV18|.
CASSRGGGQPQHF
TGTGCCAGCTCAAGAGGGGGTGGACAGCCCCAGCATTTT
>TRBD1|TRBJ1-2|TRBV19|.
CASSAGQGRYGYTF
TGTGCCAGTAGCGCCGGACAGGGACGATATGGCTACACCTTC
>.|TRBJ1-4|TRBV25-1|.
CASSESGNNEKLFF
TGTGCCAGCAGTGAATCTGGGAATAATGAAAAACTGTTTTTT
>.|TRBJ1-1|TRBV6-6|.
CASSNQAITEAFF
TGTGCCAGCAGCAACCAGGCGATCACTGAAGCTTTCTTT
>.|TRBJ1-1|TRBV5-1|.
CVSSPRGPSSTEAFF
TGCGTCAGCAGCCCCCGGGGACCTTCCTCCACTGAAGCTTTCTTT
>.|TRBJ2-1|TRBV11-2|once
CASSPLQNEQFF
TGTGCCAGCAGCCCACTACAGAATGAGCAGTTCTTC
>.|TRBJ2-7|TRBV19|.
CASSNSVQQYF
TGTGCCAGTAGTAATTCTGTTCAGCAGTACTTC
>.|TRBJ1-2|TRBV28|.
CASRTPLSRDGYTF
TGTGCCAGCAGAACTCCCCTCTCCAGGGACGGCTACACCTTC
>TRBD2|TRBJ2-5|TRBV6-6|few
CASRPGLAGETQYF
TGTGCCAGCAGGCCGGGACTAGCAGGAGAGACCCAGTACTTC
>.|TRBJ1-4|TRBV4-2|.
CASSQDHGGGEKLFF
TGTGCCAGCAGCCAAGATCATGGGGGAGGTGAAAAACTGTTTTTT
>TRBD1|TRBJ1-4|TRBV10-1|.
CASNRGLGEKLFF
TGCGCCAGCAACAGGGGTTTGGGTGAAAAACTGTTTTTT
>TRBD2|TRBJ2-7|TRBV6-5|.
CASSRGGVGSYEQYF
TGTGCCAGCAGTCGGGGAGGGGTTGGCTCCTACGAGCAGTACTTC
>.|TRBJ1-5|TRBV6-6|.
CASSYGPAQPQHF
TGTGCCAGCAGTTATGGGCCTGCGCAGCCCCAGCATTTT
>TRBD2|TRBJ2-3|TRBV11-3|.
CASSLDITSGTNF
TGTGCCAGCAGCTTAGATATTACTAGCGGGACAAATTTT
>TRBD1|TRBJ1-6|TRBV5-1|.
CASSLRTGSYSPLHF
TGCGCCAGCAGCCTCCGGACAGGGTCGTACTCACCCCTCCACTTT
>.|TRBJ1-6|TRBV7-9|.
CASSQDGGTGNSPLHF
TGTGCCAGCAGCCAAGACGGGGGGACGGGTAATTCACCCCTCCACTTT
>TRBD2|TRBJ2-2|TRBV11-2|.
CASSSLRGTGELFF
TGTGCCAGCAGCTCCTTGCGGGGGACCGGGGAGCTGTTTTTT
>.|TRBJ2-2|TRBV19|few
CASSISHTGELFF
TGTGCCAGTAGTATAAGTCACACCGGGGAGCTGTTTTTT
>TRBD1|TRBJ2-2|TRBV9|.
CASSGPLKTGGLSHTGELFF
TGTGCCAGCAGCGGACCCCTAAAGACAGGGGGCCTGAGCCACACCGGGGAGCTGTTTTTT
>TRBD1|TRBJ1-2|TRBV4-2|once
CASSQITGGGYTF
TGTGCCAGCAGCCAAATAACAGGGGGCGGCTACACCTTC
>.|TRBJ2-7|TRBV10-1|.
CASSDYPLEQYF
TGCGCCAGCAGTGACTACCCCCTCGAGCAGTACTTC
>.|TRBJ2-5|TRBV4-1|.
CASSQVGTETQYF
TGCGCCAGCAGCCAAGTAGGGACAGAGACCCAGTACTTC
>TRBD1|TRBJ1-5|TRBV5-6|.
CASSSMAGGDQHF
TGTGCCAGCAGCTCCATGGCAGGGGGGGACCAGCATTTT
>.|TRBJ1-2|TRBV5-1|.
CASSLKTRGAYGYTF
TGCGCCAGCAGCCTTAAAACCCGGGGGGCCTATGGCTACACCTTC
>.|TRBJ1-3|TRBV5-1|.
CASSAGAHSGNTIYF
TGCGCCAGCAGCGCGGGGGCACACTCTGGAAACACCATATATTTT
>.|TRBJ2-1|TRBV5-1|.
CASSLAPSRDNEQFF
TGCGCCAGCAGCTTAGCCCCATCACGGGACAATGAGCAGTTCTTC
>TRBD1|TRBJ1-2|TRBV7-3|few
CASSWMGQGISGYTF
TGTGCCAGCAGCTGGATGGGACAGGGGATCTCTGGCTACACCTTC
>TRBD2|TRBJ2-1|TRBV7-9|.
CASSRTSGGRPSFDEQFF
TGTGCCAGCAGCCGGACTAGCGGGGGACGCCCGTCCTTCGATGAGCAGTTCTTC
>.|TRBJ2-2|TRBV5-1|few
CASSLVERNTGELFF
TGCGCCAGCAGCTTGGTGGAACGGAACACCGGGGAGCTGTTTTTT
>TRBD1|TRBJ2-3|TRBV27|.
CASSPTGTGRFNTQYF
TGTGCCAGCAGTCCTACCGGGACAGGACGATTTAATACGCAGTATTTT
>.|TRBJ1-6|TRBV11-2|.
CASSLGVVSNSPLHF
TGTGCCAGCAGCTTAGGAGTCGTCTCTAATTCACCCCTCCACTTT
>TRBD1|TRBJ2-5|TRBV7-2|.
CASSRQQGSGETQYF
TGTGCCAGCAGCCGGCAACAGGGGTCTGGGGAGACCCAGTACTTC
>TRBD1|TRBJ1-2|TRBV6-1|.
CASSVTGKELGTF
TGTGCCAGCAGCGTGACAGGGAAAGAACTAGGCACCTTC
>TRBD1|TRBJ1-4|TRBV7-2|.
CASSSQGASGKLFF
TGTGCCAGCAGCTCACAGGGGGCTTCGGGGAAACTGTTTTTT
>.|TRBJ2-7|TRBV13|.
CASSVLGGSEQYF
TGTGCCAGCAGCGTCCTTGGGGGGAGCGAGCAGTACTTC
>.|TRBJ2-7|TRBV5-1|.
CASSSSRAGAYEQYF
TGCGCCAGCAGCTCGTCTCGGGCAGGAGCCTACGAGCAGTACTTC
>TRBD2|TRBJ2-1|TRBV18|.
CASSVSGGSYNEQFF
TGTGCCAGCTCAGTTAGCGGGGGCTCCTACAATGAGCAGTTCTTC
>TRBD2|TRBJ2-7|TRBV7-9|.
CASSQRASGGRDQYF
TGTGCCAGCAGTCAGCGGGCCAGCGGGGGTCGAGATCAGTACTTC
>.|TRBJ2-5|TRBV4-1|.
CASSQVGAGLEKGTQYF
TGCGCCAGCAGCCAAGTTGGAGCAGGTCTAGAGAAGGGGACCCAGTACTTC
>.|TRBJ2-2|TRBV29-1|.
CSVEKGNTGELFF
TGCAGCGTTGAAAAGGGGAACACCGGGGAGCTGTTTTTT
>TRBD1|TRBJ1-6|TRBV28|.
CASSNRQGGSPLHF
TGTGCCAGCAGTAATCGACAGGGCGGTTCACCCCTCCACTTT
>.|TRBJ1-1|TRBV5-1|once
CASSFQGDTEAFF
TGCGCCAGCAGCTTTCAGGGAGACACTGAAGCTTTCTTT
>.|TRBJ1-4|TRBV6-5|.
CASSYGTNNEKLFF
TGTGCCAGCAGTTACGGGACGAATAATGAAAAACTGTTTTTT
>TRBD1|TRBJ1-4|TRBV30|.
CAWSELTGSREKLFF
TGTGCCTGGAGTGAACTGACAGGGTCTCGGGAAAAACTGTTTTTT
>.|TRBJ1-5|TRBV6-6|.
CASSSEEGNQPQHF
TGTGCCAGCAGTAGCGAAGAGGGGAATCAGCCCCAGCATTTT
>TRBD1|TRBJ1-6|TRBV7-2|.
CASSLVGQGNSPLHF
TGTGCCAGCAGCTTAGTGGGACAGGGGAATTCACCCCTCCACTTT
>.|TRBJ1-1|TRBV19|.
CASSPRDGNTEAFF
TGTGCCAGTAGTCCCCGGGACGGGAACACTGAAGCTTTCTTT
>TRBD1|TRBJ1-4|TRBV5-4|.
CASSLTSGGLVEKLFF
TGTGCCAGCAGCCTCACATCAGGGGGGTTGGTTGAAAAACTGTTTTTT
>.|TRBJ2-7|TRBV5-4|.
CASSLEIWYEQYF
TGTGCCAGCAGCTTGGAAATTTGGTACGAGCAGTACTTC
>.|TRBJ2-2|TRBV5-1|once
CASSLEVGLNTGELFF
TGCGCCAGCAGCTTGGAGGTGGGGCTAAACACCGGGGAGCTGTTTTTT
>.|TRBJ1-5|TRBV11-2|.
CASSLHQDQPQHF
TGTGCCAGCAGCCTTCACCAGGATCAGCCCCAGCATTTT
>.|TRBJ2-7|TRBV5-1|once
CASSLGGLGPYEQYF
TGCGCCAGCAGCTTGGGGGGGCTTGGTCCCTACGAGCAGTACTTC